Listed below are T cell receptor beta chains from one sample, sequenced in a study of T-cell reconstitution after alpha-beta-depleted transplantation in children. TCRdb fed the PCR reads into MiXCR, producing one record per CDR3 protein. There are almost 500,000 distinct CDR3 sequences in the sample; under 15% occur only once, and roughly 5.4% lies in the top ten. The sequencing used PBMCs from the stem cell graft donor, collected from the stem cell graft. The receptors here all came from a human donor who donated a stem cell graft to a child with combined immunodeficiency. CDR3s include the opening cysteine and the closing phenylalanine or tryptophan. D genes are given only for firm matches. A clone size is listed for some rows: how often the clone was seen (once, few, many), or a class if it is expanded.

>many|TRBJ2-7|TRBD1|TRBV29-1
TGCAGCGTGACCGGGACAGGGTCCTACGAGCAGTACTTC
CSVTGTGSYEQYF
>many|TRBJ2-3|TRBD2|TRBV20-1
TGCAGTGCTAGGGCGGGGGGTACCACAGATACGCAGTATTTT
CSARAGGTTDTQYF
>many|TRBJ2-7|NA|TRBV20-1
TGCAGTGCTAGATTTGATACCTACGAGCAGTACTTC
CSARFDTYEQYF
>NA|TRBJ2-3|TRBD2|TRBV4-3
TGCGCCAGCAGCCAAGAACCCCGGCTAGCGGGGAGGGGAGATACGCAGTATTTT
CASSQEPRLAGRGDTQYF
>NA|TRBJ1-1|NA|TRBV12-3/TRBV12-4
TGTGCCAGCATTTCCCATGTGGAGCTGAACACTGAAGCTTTCTTT
CASISHVELNTEAFF
>many|TRBJ2-7|NA|TRBV4-3
TGCGCCAGCAGCCAAGATCTTGAGGGAGAGGTGTCCGGGCAGTACTTC
CASSQDLEGEVSGQYF
>NA|TRBJ2-7|TRBD2|TRBV7-9
TGTGCCAGCAGAGGGGACGTCGGACTAGCGGGAGAATCCCTCTCCTACGAGCAGTACTTC
CASRGDVGLAGESLSYEQYF
>few|TRBJ1-2|TRBD1|TRBV4-3
TGCGCCAGCAGCCAAGAGGTAGGGACAGGGAACTATGGCTACACCTTC
CASSQEVGTGNYGYTF
>NA|TRBJ1-2|TRBD1|TRBV12-3/TRBV12-4
TGTGCCAGCAGTCCTACCCTCGGACAGGCTATCTATGGCTACACCTTC
CASSPTLGQAIYGYTF
>NA|TRBJ2-7|NA|TRBV5-1
TGCGCCAGCAGCCCAGATGGGGTTTGGGCCTACGAGCAGTACTTC
CASSPDGVWAYEQYF
>few|TRBJ1-2|NA|TRBV15
TGTGCCACCAGCAGAGATAGGTACTATGGCTACACCTTC
CATSRDRYYGYTF